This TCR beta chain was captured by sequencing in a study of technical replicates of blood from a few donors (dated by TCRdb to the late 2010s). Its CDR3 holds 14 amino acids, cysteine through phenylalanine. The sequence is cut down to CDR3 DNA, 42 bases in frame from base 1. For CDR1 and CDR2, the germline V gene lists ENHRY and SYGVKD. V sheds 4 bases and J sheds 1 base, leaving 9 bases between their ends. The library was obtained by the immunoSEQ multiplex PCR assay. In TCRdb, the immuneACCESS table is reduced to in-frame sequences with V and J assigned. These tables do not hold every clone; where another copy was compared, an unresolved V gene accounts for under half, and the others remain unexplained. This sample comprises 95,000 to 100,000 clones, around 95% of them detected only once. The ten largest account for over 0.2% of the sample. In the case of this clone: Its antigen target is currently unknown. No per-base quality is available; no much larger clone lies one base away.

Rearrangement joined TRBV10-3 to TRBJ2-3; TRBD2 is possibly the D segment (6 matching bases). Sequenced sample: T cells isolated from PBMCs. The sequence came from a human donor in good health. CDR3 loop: CAISGGEGTDTQYF. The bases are TGTGCCATCAGTGGGGGGGAAGGCACAGATACGCAGTATTTT.